This TCR beta chain was found in a study of T-cell reconstitution after alpha-beta-depleted transplantation in children. General study points: When one year had passed after transplant, most T-cell counts and diversity came from newly produced T cells.

The V gene's germline CDR1 is LNHDA and CDR2 SQIVND (reference sequence). With 0 bases removed from V and 9 bases from J, the gap between germline ends came to 15 bases. This CDR3 contains 15 residues. For TCRbeta, the library was prepared with unique molecular identifiers. Each CDR3 protein is one row after TCRdb ran MiXCR on the PCR reads. The sample gives 700,000 to 950,000 distinct CDR3 sequences, 16% of which show up once; roughly 5% is in the top ten. Note on this clonotype: Its antigen remains unidentified.

The sequencing used PBMCs, mostly from graft donor cells, collected 360 days after TCRalphabeta/CD19-depleted stem cell transplant. The source is a male patient younger than 18 who had a stem cell transplant for acute lymphoblastic leukemia, so the T cells may come from the graft donor. The rearrangement joins TRBV19 to TRBJ1-5; possibly TRBD1 for D (5 bases). Here the CDR3 DNA reads TGTGCCAGTAGTATAGAGGTGGGACGGCAGGGGCCCCAGCATTTT. It specifies CASSIEVGRQGPQHF.